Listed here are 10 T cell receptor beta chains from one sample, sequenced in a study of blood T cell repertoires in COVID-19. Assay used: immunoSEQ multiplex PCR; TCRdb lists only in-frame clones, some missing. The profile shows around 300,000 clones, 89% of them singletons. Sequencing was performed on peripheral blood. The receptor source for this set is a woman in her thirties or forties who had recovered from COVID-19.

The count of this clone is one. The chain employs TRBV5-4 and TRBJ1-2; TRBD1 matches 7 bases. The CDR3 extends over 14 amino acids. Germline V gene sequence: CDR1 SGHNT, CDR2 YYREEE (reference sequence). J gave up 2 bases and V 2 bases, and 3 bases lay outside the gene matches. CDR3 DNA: TGTGCCAGCAGCTTTCCGGGACAGAACTATGGCTACACCTTC. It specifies CASSFPGQNYGYTF.

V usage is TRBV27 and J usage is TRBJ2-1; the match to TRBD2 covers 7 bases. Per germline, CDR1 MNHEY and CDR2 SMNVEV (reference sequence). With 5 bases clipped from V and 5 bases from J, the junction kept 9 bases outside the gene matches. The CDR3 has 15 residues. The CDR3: CASSLLAEEDNEQFF. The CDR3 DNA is TGTGCCAGCAGTCTCCTAGCGGAAGAAGACAATGAGCAGTTCTTC.

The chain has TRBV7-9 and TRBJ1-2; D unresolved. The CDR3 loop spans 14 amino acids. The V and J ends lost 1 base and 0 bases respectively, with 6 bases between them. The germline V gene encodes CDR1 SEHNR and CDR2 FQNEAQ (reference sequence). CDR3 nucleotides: TGTGCCAGCAGCTTAGGGGCGACTAACTATGGCTACACCTTC. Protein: CASSLGATNYGYTF.

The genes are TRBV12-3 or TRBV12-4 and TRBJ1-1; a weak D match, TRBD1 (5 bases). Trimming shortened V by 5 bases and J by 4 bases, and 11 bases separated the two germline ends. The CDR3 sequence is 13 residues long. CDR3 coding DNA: TGTGCCAGCAGTACTCAGGGAGGCACTGAAGCTTTCTTT. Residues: CASSTQGGTEAFF.

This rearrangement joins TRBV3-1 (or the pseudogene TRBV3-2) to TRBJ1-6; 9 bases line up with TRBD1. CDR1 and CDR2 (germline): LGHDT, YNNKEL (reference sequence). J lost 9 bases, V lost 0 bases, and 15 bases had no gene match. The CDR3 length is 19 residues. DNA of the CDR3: TGTGCCAGCAGCCAAGATCGGTCCCCGGCGGACAGGGGACCTTCACCCCTCCACTTT. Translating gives CASSQDRSPADRGPSPLHF.

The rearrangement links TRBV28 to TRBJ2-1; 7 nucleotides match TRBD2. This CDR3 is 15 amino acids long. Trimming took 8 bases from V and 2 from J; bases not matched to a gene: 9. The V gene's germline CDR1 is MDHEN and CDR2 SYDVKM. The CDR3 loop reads CASHLEGGPYNEQFF. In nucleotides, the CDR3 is TGTGCCAGCCACTTGGAGGGAGGGCCCTACAATGAGCAGTTCTTC. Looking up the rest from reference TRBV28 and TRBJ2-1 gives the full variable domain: DVKVTQSSRYLVKRTGEKVFLECVQDMDHENMFWYRQDPGLGLRLIYFSYDVKMKEKGDIPEGYSVSREKKERFSLILESASTNQTSMYLCASHLEGGPYNEQFFGPGTRLTVL.

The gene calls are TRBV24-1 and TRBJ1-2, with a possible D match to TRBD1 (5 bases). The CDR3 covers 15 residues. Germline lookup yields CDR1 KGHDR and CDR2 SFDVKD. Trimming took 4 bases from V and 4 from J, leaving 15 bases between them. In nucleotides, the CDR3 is TGTGCCACCAGTGACCCCTCGGGAGGGGCCTATGGCTACACCTTC. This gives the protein CATSDPSGGAYGYTF.

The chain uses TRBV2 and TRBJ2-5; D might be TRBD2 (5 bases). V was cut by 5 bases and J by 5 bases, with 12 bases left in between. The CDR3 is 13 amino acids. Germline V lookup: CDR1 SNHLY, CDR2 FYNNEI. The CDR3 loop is CASSRLAAETQYF. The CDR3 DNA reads TGTGCCAGCAGTCGGCTAGCTGCGGAGACCCAGTACTTC. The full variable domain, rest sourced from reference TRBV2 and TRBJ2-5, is EPEVTQTPSHQVTQMGQEVILRCVPISNHLYFYWYRQILGQKVEFLVSFYNNEISEKSEIFDDQFSVERPDGSNFTLKIRSTKLEDSAMYFCASSRLAAETQYFGPGTRLLVL.

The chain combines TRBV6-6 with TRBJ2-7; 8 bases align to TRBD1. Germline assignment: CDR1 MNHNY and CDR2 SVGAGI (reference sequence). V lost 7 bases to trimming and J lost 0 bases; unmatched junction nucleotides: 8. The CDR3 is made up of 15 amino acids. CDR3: CASNPRGLDSYEQYF. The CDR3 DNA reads TGTGCCAGCAACCCCAGGGGGCTCGACTCCTACGAGCAGTACTTC.

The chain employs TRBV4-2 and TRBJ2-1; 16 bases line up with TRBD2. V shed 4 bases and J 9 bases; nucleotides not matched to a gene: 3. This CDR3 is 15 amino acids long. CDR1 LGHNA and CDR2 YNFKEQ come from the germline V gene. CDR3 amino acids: CASSLGTSGRGEQFF. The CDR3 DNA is TGTGCCAGCAGCCTGGGGACTAGCGGGAGGGGTGAGCAGTTCTTC.